These 10 T cell receptor beta chains came from one sample sequenced in a study of cytomegalovirus exposure and HLA in healthy donors. The method was immunoSEQ multiplex PCR; TCRdb's version includes in-frame clones alone and lacks a portion of them. The sample yields fewer than 350,000 clones, around 89% seen once. The sequencing input was PBMCs. Receptors were obtained from a woman under 30 in good health and CMV-seronegative.

The CDR3 reads CASSRTAGTGSTDTQYF. The CDR3 nucleotides read TGTGCCAGCTCACGGACCGCGGGGACGGGGAGCACAGATACGCAGTATTTT. The rearrangement uses TRBV18 and TRBJ2-3; D possibly corresponds to TRBD2 (6 bases). V shed 4 bases and J shed 0 bases, with 17 bases lying between them. The CDR3 length is 17 residues. Germline CDR1 and CDR2: KGHSH and LQKENI.

The rearrangement joins TRBV30 to TRBJ1-2; D gene ambiguous. This CDR3 is built from 13 residues. V was pared by 3 bases and J by 0 bases, with 8 bases between. Germline-derived CDR1 and CDR2 are GTSNPN and SVGIG (reference sequence). The CDR3 spells CAWRTQANYGYTF. CDR3 DNA: TGTGCCTGGAGGACACAAGCTAACTATGGCTACACCTTC.

V is TRBV4-1 and J is TRBJ2-5; 11 nucleotides agree with TRBD2. CDR3 size: 16 residues. J gave up 4 bases and V 6 bases, and 10 bases lay outside the gene matches. Germline loops: CDR1 MGHRA, CDR2 YSYEKL. The CDR3 loop is CASSPVGTSGRETQYF. CDR3 sequence (DNA): TGCGCCAGCAGTCCCGTCGGGACTAGCGGTAGAGAGACCCAGTACTTC.

This chain links TRBV6-5 with TRBJ2-1; 7 bases match TRBD2. Germline V lookup: CDR1 MNHEY, CDR2 SVGAGI. The J segment lost 9 bases and the V segment lost 0 bases, leaving 8 bases of the junction unmatched. The CDR3 spans 15 residues. DNA of the CDR3: TGTGCCAGCAGTTACTCCGGCGGACTAGGGGCTGAGCAGTTCTTC. This encodes CASSYSGGLGAEQFF.

This clone was recorded a few times. The chain links TRBV6-4 to TRBJ1-5; D is ambiguous. Germline V gene sequence: CDR1 MRHNA, CDR2 SNTAGT. V was clipped by 4 bases and J by 3 bases, with 7 bases between them. This CDR3 region has 13 residues. For the CDR3, the DNA is TGTGCCAGCAGTGCCGGGGACAATCAGCCCCAGCATTTT. This encodes CASSAGDNQPQHF.

This chain uses TRBV30 with TRBJ1-5, with a weak D call TRBD1 (6 bases). The germline gives CDR1 GTSNPN, CDR2 SVGIG (reference sequence). The CDR3 runs 14 residues. Between the trimmed V and J ends, which lost 5 bases and 1 base, there was a span of 12 bases. The CDR3: CAWQTGQSNQPQHF. The CDR3 bases are TGTGCCTGGCAAACGGGACAAAGCAATCAGCCCCAGCATTTT. The full variable domain, its missing parts supplied by reference TRBV30 and TRBJ1-5, is SQTIHQWPATLVQPVGSPLSLECTVEGTSNPNLYWYRQAAGRGLQLLFYSVGIGQISSEVPQNLSASRPQDRQFILSSKKLLLSDSGFYLCAWQTGQSNQPQHFGDGTRLSIL.

The chain recombines TRBV9 with TRBJ1-2, with D unclear. The ends were cut back, 3 bases at V and 7 bases at J, with 13 bases in the middle. The CDR3 is 13 amino acids. Germline assignment: CDR1 SGDLS and CDR2 YYNGEE. CDR3 sequence (DNA): TGTGCCAGCAGCGCCGACATACGCCCTGGCTACACCTTC. As protein: CASSADIRPGYTF.

This chain uses TRBV20-1 with TRBJ2-7; D unresolved. From germline, CDR1 is DFQATT and CDR2 SNEGSKA (reference sequence). The ends were cut back, 1 base at V and 2 bases at J, with 3 bases in the middle. CDR3 size: 11 residues. The CDR3 region has the DNA TGCAGTGCTAGAGGTACCTACGAGCAGTACTTC. Amino acids: CSARGTYEQYF.

The chain is built from TRBV7-6 and TRBJ1-1; D is ambiguous. The ends were cut back, 2 bases at V and 5 bases at J, with 12 bases in the middle. In germline, CDR1 is SGHVS, CDR2 FNYEAQ. CDR3 length: 14 residues. CDR3 bases: TGTGCCAGCAGCTTAATGGGCGTTGGGACTGAAGCTTTCTTT. Translation gives CASSLMGVGTEAFF. The complete variable domain, with remaining parts taken from reference TRBV7-6 and TRBJ1-1, reads GAGVSQSPRYKVTKRGQDVALRCDPISGHVSLYWYRQALGQGPEFLTYFNYEAQQDKSGLPNDRFSAERPEGSISTLTIQRTEQRDSAMYRCASSLMGVGTEAFFGQGTRLTVV.

The J gene is TRBJ1-3, the V gene TRBV7-9, with D tentatively TRBD1 (6 bases). The CDR3 runs to 15 residues. Germline values: CDR1 SEHNR, CDR2 FQNEAQ (reference sequence). Trimming pared 5 bases from V and 0 bases from J, leaving 11 bases between. The CDR3: CASSQTGSSGNTIYF. The DNA of the CDR3 is TGTGCCAGCAGCCAGACAGGATCCTCTGGAAACACCATATATTTT.